Listed here is a single TCR beta chain. These data are taken from a study of blood T cell repertoires in COVID-19. Study overall: Samples taken during acute and convalescent COVID-19 were collected in the United States, Italy and Spain. In each case, the material was cDNA or gDNA derived from T cells, B-cell-depleted T cells, or PBMCs.

CDR1 is SNHLY and CDR2 is FYNNEI in the germline V gene. V trimming: 7 bases; J trimming: 3 bases; junction bases outside the gene matches: 11. The CDR3 has 16 amino acids. The method was immunoSEQ multiplex PCR; TCRdb's version includes in-frame clones alone and lacks a portion of them. The table lists some 220,000 clones, about 82% of them singletons. The origin of this receptor is a woman in her sixties with active or convalescent COVID-19. The gene calls are TRBV2 and TRBJ2-7, with 11 bases matching TRBD2. Sequenced input: peripheral blood. CDR3 residues: CASIFGTSGLSYEQYF. The CDR3 bases are TGTGCCAGCATTTTCGGGACTAGCGGACTCAGCTACGAGCAGTACTTC. Filled out from reference TRBV2 and TRBJ2-7, the complete variable domain reads EPEVTQTPSHQVTQMGQEVILRCVPISNHLYFYWYRQILGQKVEFLVSFYNNEISEKSEIFDDQFSVERPDGSNFTLKIRSTKLEDSAMYFCASIFGTSGLSYEQYFGPGTRLTVT.